The next 26 T cell receptor beta chains were all read from a single sample in a study of cytomegalovirus exposure and HLA in healthy donors (dated by TCRdb to 2016 to 2017). Library creation used the immunoSEQ multiplex PCR assay. The multiplex PCR relied on a mix of 60 forward primers for TCR Vbeta segments and 13 reverse primers for TCR Jbeta segments. TCRdb's version of the immuneACCESS table is confined to in-frame rearrangements and falls short of the full clone set. An unresolved V gene accounts for under half of the shortfall where checked; the remainder is of unknown origin. The sample table lists some 100,000 clones, more than 65% of them with a count of one. The ten largest account for roughly a sixth of the sample. The sample consisted of PBMCs. Receptor source: a woman younger than 35 in good health and CMV-seropositive.

The V and J genes are TRBV19 and TRBJ2-1, with 9 bases matching TRBD1. This CDR3 spans 13 amino acids. CDR1 is LNHDA, CDR2 SQIVND, per germline (reference sequence). V was pared by 8 bases and J by 6 bases, with 5 bases of the junction left unmatched. The CDR3 here is CASSTGGVNEQFF. CDR3 nucleotides: TGTGCCAGTTCGACAGGGGGGGTCAATGAGCAGTTCTTC.

J is TRBJ2-7 and V is TRBV7-6, with TRBD2 as a possible D gene (6 bases). From germline, CDR1 is SGHVS and CDR2 FNYEAQ. The CDR3 is made up of 15 amino acids. The germline V and J ends were trimmed by 5 bases and 3 bases, with 17 bases remaining between them. The CDR3 loop reads CASSPGGDWNYEQYF. The CDR3 bases are TGTGCCAGCAGCCCTGGTGGGGACTGGAACTACGAGCAGTACTTC.

This chain uses TRBV7-9 with TRBJ2-7, with 9 bases fitting TRBD2. Germline V gives CDR1 SEHNR, CDR2 FQNEAQ (reference sequence). The CDR3 covers 14 residues. V shed 5 bases, J shed 8 bases, and the junction held 10 bases outside the gene matches. The CDR3: CASSPLAGFNKQYF. The DNA for the CDR3 is TGTGCCAGCAGCCCGCTAGCGGGGTTTAACAAGCAGTACTTC.

There are a few counts of this clone. This rearrangement joins TRBV5-1 to TRBJ1-1; weak D call: TRBD1 (6 bases). V was clipped by 0 bases and J by 1 base, with 10 bases between them. This CDR3 region has 15 residues. Germline assignment: CDR1 SGHRS and CDR2 YFSETQ. The CDR3 nucleotides are TGCGCCAGCAGCTTGGCCTTCAGGGGGAACACTGAAGCTTTCTTT. Amino acids: CASSLAFRGNTEAFF.

A note on this clone: This sample includes further DNA sequences coding for the same CDR3. This chain links TRBV4-3 with TRBJ2-1; 10 nucleotides align to TRBD1. V lost 1 base and J lost 3; bases outside the gene matches: 0. The CDR3 length is 15 residues. Germline lookup yields CDR1 LGHNA and CDR2 YSLEER. The chain's CDR3 is CASSQGTGGYNEQFF. CDR3 sequence (DNA): TGCGCCAGCAGCCAAGGGACAGGGGGCTACAATGAGCAGTTCTTC.

This clone came up once. V usage is TRBV29-1 and J usage is TRBJ2-5; 7 bases line up with TRBD1. The germline gives CDR1 SQVTM, CDR2 ANQGSEA. This CDR3 contains 15 residues. After removal of 5 bases from V and 5 bases from J, the junction contained 14 bases not matched to a gene. Here the CDR3 DNA reads TGCAGCGTTTACGGACAGGTTGGAGTGTGGGAGACCCAGTACTTC. Amino acids: CSVYGQVGVWETQYF.

The gene calls are TRBV4-1 and TRBJ2-3; 10 bases line up with TRBD2. The CDR3 contains 16 residues. Germline V gene data show CDR1 as MGHRA and CDR2 as YSYEKL. The junction had 9 bases not matched to a gene; V was cut back by 0 bases and J by 9 bases. For the CDR3, the DNA is TGCGCCAGCAGCCAAGAGCGGAGCGGGGGGGCTGCCACGCAGTATTTT. Protein sequence: CASSQERSGGAATQYF.

The chain recombines TRBV7-7 with TRBJ1-2; D is ambiguous. V lost 1 base and J 4 bases, leaving 19 bases between the germline ends. CDR1 is SSHAT and CDR2 is FNYEAQ in the germline V gene (reference sequence). This CDR3 is built from 17 residues. The CDR3 here is CASSLVQALPTVYGYTF. The CDR3 region has the DNA TGTGCCAGCAGCTTAGTGCAGGCACTCCCCACCGTCTATGGCTACACCTTC.

This clone came up a few times. The chain has TRBV7-8 and TRBJ2-5; 10 nucleotides line up with TRBD2. The DNA end is more similar to TRBJ2-7, so the J call may be wrong. The CDR3 totals 15 residues. Germline CDR1 SGHVS, CDR2 FQNEAQ. The CDR3 spells CASSQFRTSGYEQYF. In DNA, the CDR3 is TGTGCCAGCAGCCAGTTTAGGACTAGCGGTTACGAGCAGTACTTC.

V and J are TRBV28 and TRBJ1-3; no firm D call. CDR3 length: 15 amino acids. V was pared by 3 bases and J by 0 bases, with 9 bases between. Germline lookup yields CDR1 MDHEN and CDR2 SYDVKM. The DNA for the CDR3 is TGTGCCAGCAGTTTGTCTCCGGGCTCTGGAAACACCATATATTTT. This encodes CASSLSPGSGNTIYF. The full variable domain, its missing parts supplied by reference TRBV28 and TRBJ1-3, is DVKVTQSSRYLVKRTGEKVFLECVQDMDHENMFWYRQDPGLGLRLIYFSYDVKMKEKGDIPEGYSVSREKKERFSLILESASTNQTSMYLCASSLSPGSGNTIYFGEGSWLTVV.

V gene TRBV27 combines with J gene TRBJ2-3, with 7 bases lining up with TRBD2. The V segment lost 7 bases and the J segment 1 base; nucleotides outside the gene matches: 5. The CDR3 totals 14 residues. CDR1 is MNHEY, CDR2 SMNVEV, per germline (reference sequence). As DNA, the CDR3 is TGTGCCAGCAAGCGGGGAGTTGGCACAGATACGCAGTATTTT. Its protein is CASKRGVGTDTQYF.

The chain uses TRBV6-5 and TRBJ2-4, with 11 bases lining up with TRBD1. Looked up from germline, CDR1 is MNHEY and CDR2 is SVGAGI. This CDR3 contains 14 residues. After removal of 6 bases from V and 7 bases from J, the junction contained 5 bases not matched to a gene. The CDR3 bases are TGTGCCAGCAGCCCAGGGACAGGGGGGAACATTCAGTACTTC. This translates into CASSPGTGGNIQYF.

This clone was detected only a few times. The chain couples TRBV4-3 to TRBJ2-1; 9 bases are shared with TRBD2. The CDR3 sequence is 16 residues long. With 0 bases clipped from V and 4 bases from J, the junction kept 4 bases outside the gene matches. The germline V gene encodes CDR1 LGHNA and CDR2 YSLEER. The CDR3 DNA is TGCGCCAGCAGCCAAGACGAGACTAGCGGTTACAATGAGCAGTTCTTC. This sequence encodes CASSQDETSGYNEQFF.

This rearrangement joins TRBV5-1 to TRBJ1-1; TRBD1 matches 9 bases. V gave up 0 bases and J gave up 3 bases; unmatched junction bases: 9. The CDR3 extends over 17 amino acids. Germline lookup yields CDR1 SGHRS and CDR2 YFSETQ. The CDR3 DNA sequence: TGCGCCAGCAGCTTGGTAGGACAGGGGACTAGGGACACTGAAGCTTTCTTT. This sequence encodes CASSLVGQGTRDTEAFF.

This chain uses TRBV19 with TRBJ2-3, with 7 bases lining up with TRBD2. Unmatched junction bases numbered 4, after V lost 3 bases and J lost 1 base. CDR3 length: 15 amino acids. In germline, CDR1 is LNHDA, CDR2 SQIVND (reference sequence). The CDR3 DNA sequence: TGTGCCAGTAGTATCCCTAGCGGACGCACAGATACGCAGTATTTT. It yields the protein CASSIPSGRTDTQYF.

This chain connects TRBV19 to TRBJ1-2, with D possibly being TRBD1 (6 bases). Germline V lookup: CDR1 LNHDA, CDR2 SQIVND (reference sequence). The V end was cut by 6 bases, the J end by 13 bases, with 15 bases between. The length of the CDR3 is 11 residues. CDR3 amino acids: CASSPGGPGTF. For the CDR3, the DNA is TGTGCCAGTAGCCCCGGGGGGCCAGGCACCTTC. The full variable domain, rest sourced from reference TRBV19 and TRBJ1-2, is DGGITQSPKYLFRKEGQNVTLSCEQNLNHDAMYWYRQDPGQGLRLIYYSQIVNDFQKGDIAEGYSVSREKKESFPLTVTSAQKNPTAFYLCASSPGGPGTFGSGTRLTVV.

This chain joins TRBV7-3 and TRBJ1-1, with D maybe TRBD1 (6 bases). The CDR3 spans 14 residues. Germline-derived CDR1 and CDR2 are SGHTA and FQGTGA. With 5 bases removed from V and 4 bases from J, the gap between germline ends came to 14 bases. CDR3 nucleotide sequence: TGTGCCAGCAGCGTTCAGGGGATGGGCACTGAAGCTTTCTTT. This codes for CASSVQGMGTEAFF.

The CDR3 DNA reads TGCAGCTCCATTAGGCGGGACAGCACAGATACGCAGTATTTT. Translation: CSSIRRDSTDTQYF. This chain links TRBV29-1 with TRBJ2-3; TRBD2 might be the D (6 bases). V was shortened by 8 bases and J by 0 bases, with 15 bases between the two germline ends. The CDR3 contains 14 residues. The germline CDR1 and CDR2 sequences are SQVTM and ANQGSEA.

The chain recombines TRBV4-2 with TRBJ2-5; D is perhaps TRBD2 (6 bases). The end of the DNA is better explained by TRBJ2-7, so the J call may be wrong. The CDR3 is 15 amino acids. Germline V gene lookup returns CDR1 LGHNA and CDR2 YNFKEQ. The CDR3 coding sequence is TGTGCCAGCAGCCAAGAGACTAGTCTTCTTATCGAGCAGTACTTC. This encodes CASSQETSLLIEQYF.

J is TRBJ1-4 and V is TRBV29-1, with D possibly matching TRBD1 (6 bases). In germline, CDR1 is SQVTM, CDR2 ANQGSEA. V lost 4 bases to trimming and J lost 0 bases, with 12 bases between them. The CDR3 sequence is 15 residues long. The CDR3 DNA follows: TGCAGCGTTGGGGTAGGGGGAACAACTAATGAAAAACTGTTTTTT. This encodes CSVGVGGTTNEKLFF. Using reference TRBV29-1 and TRBJ1-4 for the parts outside the CDR3, the full variable domain is SAVISQKPSRDICQRGTSLTIQCQVDSQVTMMFWYRQQPGQSLTLIATANQGSEATYESGFVIDKFPISRPNLTFSTLTVSNMSPEDSSIYLCSVGVGGTTNEKLFFGSGTQLSVL.

The chain is built from TRBV6-1 and TRBJ1-1; 7 bases agree with TRBD1. CDR1 is MNHNS and CDR2 is SASEGT in the germline V gene. The CDR3 spans 16 residues. The V segment lost 2 bases and the J segment 7 bases; nucleotides outside the gene matches: 13. CDR3 in amino acids: CASSERRGRGWGEAFF. The CDR3 DNA is TGTGCCAGCAGTGAAAGGAGGGGGCGCGGATGGGGTGAAGCTTTCTTT.

The CDR3 here is CASSLSQEGYTF. The CDR3 DNA follows: TGTGCCAGCTCACTATCACAAGAAGGCTACACCTTC. The V and J genes are TRBV18 and TRBJ1-2, with D uncertain. Trimming stripped 4 bases from V and 8 bases from J, with 11 bases between. Looked up from germline, CDR1 is KGHSH and CDR2 is LQKENI. The CDR3 contains 12 residues.

V and J are TRBV5-5 and TRBJ2-6; maybe TRBD2 (6 bases). Germline lookup yields CDR1 SGHKS and CDR2 YYEKEE (reference sequence). Trimming took off 2 bases at V and 0 bases at J, with 18 bases between the two ends. The CDR3 spans 19 residues. DNA of the CDR3: TGTGCCAGCAGCTTAATGGGACTCCAGAGCCCCTCTGGGGCCAACGTCCTGACTTTC. Protein product: CASSLMGLQSPSGANVLTF.

This clone has a handful of counts. The chain is built from TRBV5-5 and TRBJ2-5; no reliable D call. Germline lookup yields CDR1 SGHKS and CDR2 YYEKEE (reference sequence). The V gene lost 4 bases and the J gene lost 5 bases, with 15 bases spanning the gap. The CDR3 has 14 amino acids. Here the CDR3 DNA reads TGTGCCAGCAGCCTAGGTCCGGTTGGGGAGACCCAGTACTTC. Translated, it gives CASSLGPVGETQYF.

The chain is built from TRBV27 and TRBJ2-2; 9 bases fit TRBD1. The CDR3 extends over 16 amino acids. Germline lookup yields CDR1 MNHEY and CDR2 SMNVEV (reference sequence). After removal of 0 bases from V and 5 bases from J, the junction contained 4 bases not matched to a gene. DNA of the CDR3: TGTGCCAGCAGTTTATCTGGACAGGGGAGGACCGGGGAGCTGTTTTTT. This translates into CASSLSGQGRTGELFF.

V gene TRBV4-1 combines with J gene TRBJ1-2; unclear D gene. V was pared by 3 bases and J by 5 bases, with 16 bases between. The CDR3 length is 15 residues. From germline, CDR1 is MGHRA and CDR2 YSYEKL. CDR3 residues: CASSHLTVHSYGYTF. The CDR3, as DNA: TGCGCCAGCAGCCACTTGACCGTCCACAGTTATGGCTACACCTTC.